This T cell receptor (beta chain) was captured by sequencing in a study of shared clonotypes between healthy human individuals. Findings of the study overall: Generally, naive subsets came out with larger estimated richness than memory subsets.

Only in-frame clones appear in the TCRdb table, and some are missing; sequencing was by immunoSEQ multiplex PCR. Of fewer than 1.6 million clones in the sample, approximately 98.5% were seen once. Germline V CDR1 and CDR2: MDHEN, SYDVKM. There are 14 residues in the CDR3. Trimming shortened V by 5 bases and J by 8 bases, and 18 bases separated the two germline ends. Donors, without exception, were Caucasian adults residing in Nashville, Tennessee. CD4+ cells were split into CD45RA+ naive and CD45RA-negative memory subsets. In the case of this clone: Antigen specificity is unknown.

The sequenced material came from naive CD4+ T cells sorted from blood. Subset of the sample: CD45RA+ positively selected. This TCR derives from a man aged 30-40 years in good health. The genes are TRBV28 and TRBJ1-2; D unclear. CDR3 coding DNA: TGTGCCAGCAGTGAATCACCGGGTTTCTTAGGCTACACCTTC. Protein product: CASSESPGFLGYTF.